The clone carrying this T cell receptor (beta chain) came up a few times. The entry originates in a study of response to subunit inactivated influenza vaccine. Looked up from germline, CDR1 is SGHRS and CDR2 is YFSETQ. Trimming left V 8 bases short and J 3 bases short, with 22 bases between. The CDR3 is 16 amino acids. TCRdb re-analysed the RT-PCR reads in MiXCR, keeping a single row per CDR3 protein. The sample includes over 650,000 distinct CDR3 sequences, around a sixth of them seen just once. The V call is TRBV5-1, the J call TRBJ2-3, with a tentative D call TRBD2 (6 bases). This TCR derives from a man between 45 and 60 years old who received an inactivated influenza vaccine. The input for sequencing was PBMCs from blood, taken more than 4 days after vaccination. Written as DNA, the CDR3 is TGCGCCAGTGGGACGGGTAATAGCGGTATTACAGATACGCAGTATTTT. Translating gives CASGTGNSGITDTQYF.